These 16 T cell receptor beta chains were sequenced from one sample in a study of shared clonotypes between healthy human individuals. Profiled with immunoSEQ multiplex PCR; TCRdb holds only in-frame clones, not every one. The sample gives roughly 500,000 clones, almost 80% of which show up once; more than 10% is in the top ten. The sequenced sample was PBMCs. These receptors originate from a woman between 35 and 50 years old in good health. Some clones in this sample may be carry-over from other donors' samples.

This sequence joins TRBV9 and TRBJ2-1; D possibly uses TRBD1 or TRBD2 (5 bases each). With 0 bases removed from V and 7 bases from J, the gap between germline ends came to 14 bases. Germline V gives CDR1 SGDLS, CDR2 YYNGEE. CDR3 length equals 15 residues. The CDR3 sequence is CASSVGSGWGNEQFF. The CDR3, as DNA: TGTGCCAGCAGCGTAGGGAGCGGTTGGGGGAATGAGCAGTTCTTC.

The chain uses TRBV11-2 and TRBJ1-6, with D unclear. The CDR3 runs 14 residues. The V end was cut by 2 bases, the J end by 9 bases, with 11 bases between. Germline V gene lookup returns CDR1 SGHAT and CDR2 FQNNGV. The CDR3 DNA reads TGTGCCAGCAGCTTAAACCTCTTGGGTTCACCCCTCCACTTT. As protein: CASSLNLLGSPLHF.

This chain joins TRBV7-2 and TRBJ2-2; 8 bases align to TRBD2. The V gene end was trimmed by 5 bases and the J gene end by 4 bases; junction bases not matched to a gene: 9. CDR1 is SGHTA, CDR2 FQGNSA, per germline. The length of the CDR3 is 16 residues. CDR3 in amino acids: CASSPPGLVPTGELFF. CDR3 sequence (DNA): TGTGCCAGCAGCCCCCCGGGACTAGTCCCCACCGGGGAGCTGTTTTTT.

The rearrangement joins TRBV5-6 to TRBJ1-4, with no clear D. This CDR3 is 12 amino acids long. Per the germline V gene, CDR1 is SGHDT and CDR2 is YYEEEE. Deletions cut 3 bases from V and 6 bases from J, with 6 bases between. The CDR3 nucleotides are TGTGCCAGCAGCTCGACTGATGAAAAACTGTTTTTT. As protein: CASSSTDEKLFF.

The chain links TRBV29-1 to TRBJ2-3, with D perhaps matching TRBD1 (5 bases). Trimming took off 6 bases at V and 4 bases at J, with 11 bases between the two ends. The CDR3 is 12 amino acids. The germline V gene has CDR1 SQVTM and CDR2 ANQGSEA. The CDR3 spells CSVQGFADTQYF. The CDR3 nucleotides read TGCAGCGTCCAGGGATTCGCAGATACGCAGTATTTT.

The chain uses TRBV7-9 and TRBJ1-1; no clear D gene. Trimming removed 0 bases at V and 1 base at J, with 9 bases between. The germline CDR1 and CDR2 sequences are SEHNR and FQNEAQ (reference sequence). The CDR3 is made up of 15 amino acids. The CDR3 region is CASSLAMRGNTEAFF. Here the CDR3 DNA reads TGTGCCAGCAGCTTAGCTATGAGAGGGAACACTGAAGCTTTCTTT.

The genes are TRBV9 and TRBJ2-7; 9 bases align to TRBD2. V lost 0 bases and J lost 3; bases outside the gene matches: 7. The V gene's germline CDR1 is SGDLS and CDR2 YYNGEE. The length of the CDR3 is 16 residues. The CDR3 DNA reads as TGTGCCAGCAGCGTAGGACAGACTAGCGGTCTCTACGAGCAGTACTTC. Its protein is CASSVGQTSGLYEQYF.

The chain links TRBV5-4 to TRBJ1-1; D not resolved. Germline V gives CDR1 SGHNT, CDR2 YYREEE (reference sequence). This CDR3 is 12 amino acids long. The V end lost 5 bases, the J end lost 10 bases, and 15 bases lay between the germline ends. The CDR3 DNA follows: TGTGCCAGCAGTCTAGACTCAAGGACAGCTTTCTTT. Protein: CASSLDSRTAFF.

The CDR3 nucleotides read TGTGCCAGCGGGAGAAGCAGTGGGGCAAATGAAAAACTGTTTTTT. Its translation is CASGRSSGANEKLFF. The V gene is TRBV2, the J gene TRBJ1-4; D possibly corresponds to TRBD1 (5 bases). From germline, CDR1 is SNHLY and CDR2 FYNNEI. Trimming removed 8 bases at V and 5 bases at J, with 18 bases between. This CDR3 has 15 amino acids.

The CDR3 sequence: CASSLTPNSAFEQYF. DNA for the CDR3: TGTGCCAGCAGCTTAACACCGAACTCAGCTTTCGAGCAGTACTTC. The gene calls are TRBV7-2 and TRBJ2-7; D not resolved. In germline, CDR1 is SGHTA, CDR2 FQGNSA. Trimming shortened V by 2 bases and J by 6 bases, and 17 bases separated the two germline ends. The CDR3 extends over 15 amino acids.

V and J are TRBV6-1 and TRBJ2-5, with D hard to call. The CDR3 is 13 residues long. CDR1 is MNHNS and CDR2 is SASEGT in the germline V gene. Trimming shortened V by 6 bases and J by 5 bases, and 13 bases separated the two germline ends. This chain's CDR3 is CASSATSGETQYF. The CDR3 bases are TGTGCCAGCAGCGCCACTTCTGGGGAGACCCAGTACTTC.

The V gene is TRBV2, the J gene TRBJ2-5; 8 bases line up with TRBD1. Losses at the gene ends were 6 bases for V and 4 bases for J; bases not matched to a gene: 4. CDR1 and CDR2 from the germline V gene are SNHLY and FYNNEI. This CDR3 spans 13 amino acids. The CDR3 sequence: CASRDRGRETQYF. CDR3 DNA sequence: TGTGCCAGCAGAGACAGGGGCCGAGAGACCCAGTACTTC.

The gene calls are TRBV11-1 and TRBJ2-2; TRBD2 matches 11 bases. CDR1 and CDR2 (germline): SGHAT, FQDESV (reference sequence). V lost 5 bases, J lost 4 bases, and 9 bases stayed unmatched. The CDR3 consists of 17 residues. The DNA for the CDR3 is TGTGCCAGCAGCGACCTACTAGCGGGAGAATCCACCGGGGAGCTGTTTTTT. This encodes CASSDLLAGESTGELFF.

The rearrangement joins TRBV5-4 to TRBJ1-2; D not resolved. Germline V gene lookup returns CDR1 SGHNT and CDR2 YYREEE (reference sequence). V shed 4 bases and J shed 4 bases, with 20 bases lying between them. CDR3 length: 16 amino acids. CDR3 region: CASSKSGSQLSYGYTF. The DNA of the CDR3 is TGTGCCAGCAGCAAATCCGGGAGCCAACTGTCCTATGGCTACACCTTC.

The chain joins TRBV7-8 to TRBJ2-5; TRBD1 matches 10 bases. V gave up 5 bases and J gave up 4 bases; unmatched junction bases: 16. Germline CDR1 reads SGHVS; CDR2 reads FQNEAQ. CDR3 length: 18 residues. The chain's CDR3 is CASSRDSPGQGPGETQYF. CDR3 in DNA: TGTGCCAGCAGCCGAGACTCGCCGGGACAGGGGCCAGGAGAGACCCAGTACTTC.

This clone was seen only once. The rearrangement uses TRBV5-1 and TRBJ1-4; possible D gene TRBD1, 6 bases. Trimming removed 0 bases from V and 3 bases from J, with 15 bases in between. The CDR3 is 17 residues long. The V gene's germline CDR1 is SGHRS and CDR2 YFSETQ. The CDR3 coding sequence is TGCGCCAGCAGCTTGGCCCCAGGGGCCTTCGCTAATGAAAAACTGTTTTTT. Its translation: CASSLAPGAFANEKLFF.